These 10 T cell receptor beta chains share one sample of origin, sequenced in a study of patients and donors after allogeneic stem cell transplantation. MiXCR, run by TCRdb on the RT-PCR reads, gives a single entry per CDR3 protein. The table includes around 200,000 distinct CDR3 sequences, more than 35% detected once. Material for sequencing was blood, either unsorted or a sorted T cell fraction (not recorded which). The source of these receptors is a human donor who was either an allogeneic HSCT recipient or a stem cell or donor lymphocyte infusion donor (not recorded which). It is not recorded whose cells these are; they may come from a transplant donor.

This clonotype was observed many times. V and J are TRBV5-1 and TRBJ1-1; tentative D call: TRBD1 (5 bases). The V end lost 3 bases, the J end lost 1 base, and 16 bases lay between the germline ends. This CDR3 is 16 amino acids long. The germline V gene encodes CDR1 SGHRS and CDR2 YFSETQ. CDR3 nucleotide sequence: TGCGCCAGCAGCTCATTACCGGGACCAACGAACACTGAAGCTTTCTTT. It specifies CASSSLPGPTNTEAFF.

This chain links TRBV7-9 with TRBJ2-2; tentatively, D is TRBD1 or TRBD2 (6 bases each). Germline V CDR1 and CDR2: SEHNR, FQNEAQ (reference sequence). Trimming took off 3 bases at V and 4 bases at J, with 12 bases between the two ends. This CDR3 region has 15 residues. CDR3 sequence (DNA): TGTGCCAGCAGCTTCGGGGGCCTTGGCACCGGGGAGCTGTTTTTT. This codes for CASSFGGLGTGELFF.

This clonotype was seen a handful of times. The rearrangement links TRBV4-1 to TRBJ2-5; D is possibly TRBD2 (5 bases). The CDR3 loop spans 14 amino acids. Trimming stripped 1 base from V and 7 bases from J, with 13 bases between. The germline V gene has CDR1 MGHRA and CDR2 YSYEKL. The CDR3 sequence is CASSQVASKTTQYF. The CDR3 DNA reads TGCGCCAGCAGCCAAGTAGCGTCGAAAACGACCCAGTACTTC.

The chain uses TRBV30 and TRBJ1-1, with D maybe TRBD1 (5 bases). Trimming pared 1 base from V and 11 bases from J, leaving 11 bases between. This CDR3 is 11 amino acids long. Germline V lookup: CDR1 GTSNPN, CDR2 SVGIG (reference sequence). The CDR3: CAWSEAGVAFF. CDR3 coding DNA: TGTGCCTGGAGTGAGGCGGGGGTGGCTTTCTTT.

This clonotype has a handful of counts. This sequence joins TRBV27 and TRBJ1-2, with D maybe TRBD1 (5 bases). CDR3 length: 14 amino acids. Germline CDR1 and CDR2: MNHEY and SMNVEV (reference sequence). V was cut by 6 bases and J by 4 bases, with 15 bases left in between. CDR3 residues: CASRIRRGGYGYTF. In DNA, the CDR3 is TGTGCCAGCAGAATAAGAAGGGGTGGCTATGGCTACACCTTC.

J is TRBJ1-1 and V is TRBV10-3; 7 bases are a match to TRBD1. The CDR3 is 14 amino acids. The trim removed 7 bases at V and 0 bases at J, leaving 5 bases unmatched. CDR1 and CDR2 from the germline V gene are ENHRY and SYGVKD. The CDR3 here is CAITPDRLNTEAFF. The DNA for the CDR3 is TGTGCCATCACTCCGGACAGGTTGAACACTGAAGCTTTCTTT.

The rearrangement links TRBV9 to TRBJ1-3; no firm D call. The CDR3 consists of 17 residues. Germline CDR1 SGDLS, CDR2 YYNGEE. V dropped 0 bases and J dropped 0 bases, with 13 bases sitting between them. This CDR3 is CASSVALGGNSGNTIYF. CDR3 in DNA: TGTGCCAGCAGCGTAGCTCTTGGCGGGAACTCTGGAAACACCATATATTTT.

For the CDR3, the DNA is TGTGCCAGCAGCCTTGCGAGGGGAGCGTCACCAGATACGCAGTATTTT. It specifies CASSLARGASPDTQYF. V and J are TRBV7-7 and TRBJ2-3; D tentatively fits TRBD1 or TRBD2 (5 bases each). Between the trimmed V and J ends, which lost 5 bases and 4 bases, there was a span of 19 bases. Per the germline V gene, CDR1 is SSHAT and CDR2 is FNYEAQ (reference sequence). The CDR3 consists of 16 residues.

This clonotype has a handful of counts. CDR3 in amino acids: CASSQVGSNQPQHF. CDR3 sequence (DNA): TGTGCCAGCAGCCAAGTGGGTAGCAATCAGCCCCAGCATTTT. The chain employs TRBV4-2 and TRBJ1-5, with D unclear. The ends were cut back, 1 base at V and 0 bases at J, with 4 bases in the middle. Germline CDR1 reads LGHNA; CDR2 reads YNFKEQ. The CDR3 length is 14 residues.

This clonotype was recorded many times. V gene TRBV7-9 combines with J gene TRBJ1-6; no clear D. The germline V gene encodes CDR1 SEHNR and CDR2 FQNEAQ (reference sequence). There are 12 residues in the CDR3. Trimming took 3 bases from V and 6 from J, leaving 3 bases between them. CDR3: CASSLLNSPLHF. The CDR3 DNA sequence: TGTGCCAGCAGCTTGCTTAATTCACCCCTCCACTTT. Drawing the rest from reference TRBV7-9 and TRBJ1-6, the complete variable domain is DTGVSQNPRHKITKRGQNVTFRCDPISEHNRLYWYRQTLGQGPEFLTYFQNEAQLEKSRLLSDRFSAERPKGSFSTLEIQRTEQGDSAMYLCASSLLNSPLHFGNGTRLTVT.